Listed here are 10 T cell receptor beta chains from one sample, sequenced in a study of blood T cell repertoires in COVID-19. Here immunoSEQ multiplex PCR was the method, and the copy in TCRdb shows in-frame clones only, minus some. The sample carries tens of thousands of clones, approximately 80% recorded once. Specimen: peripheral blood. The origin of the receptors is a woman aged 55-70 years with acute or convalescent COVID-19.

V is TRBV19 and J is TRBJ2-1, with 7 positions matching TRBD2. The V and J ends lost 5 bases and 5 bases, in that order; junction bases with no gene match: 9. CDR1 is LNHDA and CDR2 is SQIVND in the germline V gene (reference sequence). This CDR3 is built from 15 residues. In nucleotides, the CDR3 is TGTGCCAGTAGTTTCGCAACCGGGACTAACAATGAGCAGTTCTTC. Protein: CASSFATGTNNEQFF.

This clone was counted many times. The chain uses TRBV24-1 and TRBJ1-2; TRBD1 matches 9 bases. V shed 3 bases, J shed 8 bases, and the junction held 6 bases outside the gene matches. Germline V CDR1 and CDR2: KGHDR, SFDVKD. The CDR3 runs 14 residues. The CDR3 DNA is TGTGCCACCAGTGATACCACAGGGGGCCAAGGCTACACCTTC. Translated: CATSDTTGGQGYTF.

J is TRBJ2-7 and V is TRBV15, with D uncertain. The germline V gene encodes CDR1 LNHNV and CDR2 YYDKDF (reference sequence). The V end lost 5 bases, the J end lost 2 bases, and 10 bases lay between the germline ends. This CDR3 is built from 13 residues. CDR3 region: CATSARVAYEQYF. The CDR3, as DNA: TGTGCCACCAGCGCCCGGGTCGCCTACGAGCAGTACTTC.

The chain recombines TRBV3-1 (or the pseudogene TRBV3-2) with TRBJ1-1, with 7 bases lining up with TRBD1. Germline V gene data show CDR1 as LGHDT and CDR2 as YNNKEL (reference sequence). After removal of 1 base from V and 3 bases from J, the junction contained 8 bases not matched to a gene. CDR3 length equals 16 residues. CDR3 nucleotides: TGTGCCAGCAGCCAAGCCGGGACAGCATCATACACTGAAGCTTTCTTT. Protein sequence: CASSQAGTASYTEAFF.

DNA for the CDR3: TGTGCTAGTGGTTTAGCGGGGGGCTACGAGCAGTACTTC. Translating gives CASGLAGGYEQYF. The chain is built from TRBV12-5 and TRBJ2-7; 9 bases line up with TRBD2. With V trimmed by 3 bases and J by 3 bases, 0 bases remained unmatched. The V gene's germline CDR1 is LGHNT and CDR2 FRNRAP. CDR3 length equals 13 residues.

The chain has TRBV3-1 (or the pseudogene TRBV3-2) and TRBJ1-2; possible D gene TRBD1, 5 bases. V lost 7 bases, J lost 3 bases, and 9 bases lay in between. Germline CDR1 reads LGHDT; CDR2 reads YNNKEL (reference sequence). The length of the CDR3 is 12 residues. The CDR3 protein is CASTGRDYGYTF. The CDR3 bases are TGTGCCAGCACAGGCAGGGACTATGGCTACACCTTC.

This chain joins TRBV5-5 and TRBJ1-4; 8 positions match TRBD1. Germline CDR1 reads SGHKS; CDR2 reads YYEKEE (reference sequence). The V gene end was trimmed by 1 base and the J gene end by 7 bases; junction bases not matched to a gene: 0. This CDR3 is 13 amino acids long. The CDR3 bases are TGTGCCAGCAGCTTGACAGGGGGTGAAAAACTGTTTTTT. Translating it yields CASSLTGGEKLFF.

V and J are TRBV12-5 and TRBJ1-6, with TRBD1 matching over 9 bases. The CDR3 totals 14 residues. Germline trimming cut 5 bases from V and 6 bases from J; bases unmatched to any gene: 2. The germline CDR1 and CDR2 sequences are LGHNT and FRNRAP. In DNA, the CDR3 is TGTGCTAGTGGTGTGGGACAGGGTAATTCACCCCTCCACTTT. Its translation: CASGVGQGNSPLHF.

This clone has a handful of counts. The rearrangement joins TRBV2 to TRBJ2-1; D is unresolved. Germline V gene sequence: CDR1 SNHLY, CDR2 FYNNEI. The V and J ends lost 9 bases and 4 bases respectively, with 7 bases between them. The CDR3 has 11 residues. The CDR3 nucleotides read TGTGCCAGTAGTTCATACAATGAGCAGTTCTTC. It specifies CASSSYNEQFF. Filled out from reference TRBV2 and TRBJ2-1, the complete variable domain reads EPEVTQTPSHQVTQMGQEVILRCVPISNHLYFYWYRQILGQKVEFLVSFYNNEISEKSEIFDDQFSVERPDGSNFTLKIRSTKLEDSAMYFCASSSYNEQFFGPGTRLTVL.

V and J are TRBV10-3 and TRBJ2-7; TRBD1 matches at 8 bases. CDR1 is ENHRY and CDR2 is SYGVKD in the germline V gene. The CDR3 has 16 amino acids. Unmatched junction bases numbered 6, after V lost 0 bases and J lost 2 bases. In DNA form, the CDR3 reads TGTGCCATCAGTGAGTCAGGGACAGGCGTTCCCTACGAGCAGTACTTC. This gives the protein CAISESGTGVPYEQYF.